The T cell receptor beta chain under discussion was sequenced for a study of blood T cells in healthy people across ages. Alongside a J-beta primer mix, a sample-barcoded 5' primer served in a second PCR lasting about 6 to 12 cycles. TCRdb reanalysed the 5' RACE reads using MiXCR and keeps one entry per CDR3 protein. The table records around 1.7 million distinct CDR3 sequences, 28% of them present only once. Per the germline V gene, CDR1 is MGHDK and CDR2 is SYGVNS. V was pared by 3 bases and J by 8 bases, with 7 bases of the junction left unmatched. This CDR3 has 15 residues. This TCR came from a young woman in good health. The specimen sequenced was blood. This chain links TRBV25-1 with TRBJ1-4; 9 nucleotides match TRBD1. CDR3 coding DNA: TGTGCCAGCAGTGACCCGGGACAGGGTCGCGAAAAACTGTTTTTT. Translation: CASSDPGQGREKLFF. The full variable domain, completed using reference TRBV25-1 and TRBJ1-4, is EADIYQTPRYLVIGTGKKITLECSQTMGHDKMYWYQQDPGMELHLIHYSYGVNSTEKGDLSSESTVSRIRTEHFPLTLESARPSHTSQYLCASSDPGQGREKLFFGSGTQLSVL.